This entry features one T cell receptor (beta chain) sequence. Its antigen is as yet unknown. The sample belongs to a study of graft-versus-host responses after intestinal transplantation. About the study: All recipients got anti-thymocyte globulin induction, then tacrolimus and steroids for 2 to 3 years.

Sequencing used immunoSEQ multiplex PCR; TCRdb keeps in-frame clones, though not all of them. The sample includes about 82,000 clones, 90% to 95% seen only once; the top ten take nearly 0.1%. The receptor's source is a human donor who received an intestinal transplant. The sequencing used unstimulated CD4+ T cells sorted from spleen or lymph node cells, collected before intestinal transplant.

The CDR3 bases are TGTGCCAGCAGCCTGAGGCTTCTTATCACCGGGGAGCTGTTTTTT. It is translated as CASSLRLLITGELFF. This chain links TRBV11-3 with TRBJ2-2; no firm D call. Trimming removed 5 bases from V and 4 bases from J, with 14 bases in between. The CDR3 length is 15 residues. From germline, CDR1 is SGHNT and CDR2 YENEEA.